The T cell receptor (beta chain) under discussion was sequenced for a study of sequential checkpoint blockade in melanoma. This CDR3 contains 14 residues. CDR1 and CDR2 (germline): SEHNR, FQNEAQ (reference sequence). V was trimmed by 0 bases and J by 1 base, leaving 6 bases between them. Treatment indicated: randomized to nivolumab then ipilimumab (arm A) or the reverse (arm B). Repertoires were generated with immunoSEQ multiplex PCR, while TCRdb's copy carries only in-frame clones and drops some. The data contain roughly 5,000 clones, roughly 80% of them seen just once; the ten biggest clones take up 45% to 60%.

This clonotype originated in a human patient with melanoma. Some clones in this sample may be carry-over from other donors' samples. Specimen: CD8+ T cells sorted from blood (inferred from file names), collected from a patient given nivolumab and ipilimumab in sequence. This rearrangement joins TRBV7-9 to TRBJ1-1, with unresolved D. CDR3 bases: TGTGCCAGCAGCTTAGCGCCAGAGAACACTGAAGCTTTCTTT. Its translation is CASSLAPENTEAFF.